These 12 T cell receptor beta chains came from one sample sequenced in a study of T cells after yellow fever vaccination. One entry per CDR3 protein results from TCRdb running MiXCR on the 5' RACE reads. This table holds about 150,000 distinct CDR3 sequences, just over 6.5% found once. The sequencing here drew on CD4+ T cells sorted from PBMCs, taken 10 days after the yellow fever booster vaccination. Receptors were obtained from a man aged 25 to 45 who received the YFV17D yellow fever vaccine.

In its sample, this clonotype was seen many times. This chain joins TRBV4-2 and TRBJ2-3, with TRBD2 identical over 10 bases. V shed 0 bases and J 3 bases; nucleotides not matched to a gene: 9. Per the germline V gene, CDR1 is LGHNA and CDR2 is YNFKEQ. The CDR3 sequence is 18 residues long. The CDR3 DNA follows: TGTGCCAGCAGCCAAGAAGGGATCAGCGGGAGGGGAACAGATACGCAGTATTTT. It encodes CASSQEGISGRGTDTQYF.

To note about this clonotype: The missing conserved phenylalanine or tryptophan at the end of this CDR3 makes a read error likely. The chain has TRBV20-1 and TRBJ2-5, with 10 nucleotides matching TRBD1. TRBJ2-1 explains the end of the DNA better; the J call may be wrong. The V gene's germline CDR1 is DFQATT and CDR2 SNEGSKA (reference sequence). CDR3 length: 15 amino acids. The CDR3 DNA follows: TGCAGTGCTAGAGAAGGGACAGGGGAGCAAGAGACCCAGTTCTAC. This sequence encodes CSAREGTGEQETQFY.

In this sample, this clonotype turned up many times. This rearrangement joins TRBV7-9 to TRBJ2-5, with 9 bases fitting TRBD2. After removal of 3 bases from V and 0 bases from J, the junction contained 2 bases not matched to a gene. The CDR3 has 15 residues. Germline V gives CDR1 SEHNR, CDR2 FQNEAQ (reference sequence). The CDR3 protein is CASSFLAGYQETQYF. The CDR3 coding sequence is TGTGCCAGCAGCTTCCTAGCGGGGTACCAAGAGACCCAGTACTTC.

This clonotype turned up a few times. The V call is TRBV27, the J call TRBJ2-7, with D possibly matching TRBD2 (5 bases). Trimming removed 2 bases at V and 9 bases at J, with 14 bases between. This CDR3 is 13 amino acids long. CDR1 is MNHEY, CDR2 SMNVEV, per germline (reference sequence). For the CDR3, the DNA is TGTGCCAGCAGTTTAAGGCTTCGAGAGGGGCAGTACTTC. As protein: CASSLRLREGQYF.

This clonotype has ten or more counts. The rearrangement links TRBV20-1 to TRBJ2-7; possible D gene TRBD1, 6 bases. CDR1 and CDR2 from the germline V gene are DFQATT and SNEGSKA (reference sequence). This CDR3 is built from 12 residues. V was cut by 8 bases and J by 4 bases, with 15 bases left in between. As DNA, the CDR3 is TGCAGTCTAGGGGGTTGGGCATACGAGCAGTACTTC. Amino acid sequence: CSLGGWAYEQYF.

This clonotype was counted ten times or more. This chain connects TRBV7-2 to TRBJ2-7; the match to TRBD1 covers 7 bases. The germline V gene encodes CDR1 SGHTA and CDR2 FQGNSA. The CDR3 loop spans 12 amino acids. With V trimmed by 6 bases and J by 5 bases, 4 bases remained unmatched. This chain's CDR3 is CASRKGAHEQYF. The CDR3 region has the DNA TGTGCCAGCAGAAAGGGGGCTCACGAGCAGTACTTC.

In this sample, this clonotype turned up many times. V gene TRBV3-1 combines with J gene TRBJ1-4; the match to TRBD1 covers 7 bases. Germline CDR1 is LGHDT and CDR2 is YNNKEL (reference sequence). V dropped 4 bases and J dropped 5; count of bases not matched to a gene: 4. The CDR3 runs 14 residues. Here the CDR3 reads CASSPRGQNEKLFF. The DNA for the CDR3 is TGTGCCAGCAGCCCGAGGGGGCAGAATGAAAAACTGTTTTTT. Using reference TRBV3-1 and TRBJ1-4 for the parts outside the CDR3, the full variable domain is DTAVSQTPKYLVTQMGNDKSIKCEQNLGHDTMYWYKQDSKKFLKIMFSYNNKELIINETVPNRFSPKSPDKAHLNLHINSLELGDSAVYFCASSPRGQNEKLFFGSGTQLSVL.

The table lists this clonotype with many counts. V is TRBV4-3 and J is TRBJ2-2; no definite D call. V was shortened by 3 bases and J by 0 bases, with 11 bases between the two germline ends. The CDR3 length is 16 residues. In germline, CDR1 is LGHNA, CDR2 YSLEER. This chain's CDR3 is CASSQSGESNTGELFF. CDR3 nucleotide sequence: TGCGCCAGCAGCCAGTCAGGAGAATCGAACACCGGGGAGCTGTTTTTT.

This clonotype was recorded at least ten times. This sequence joins TRBV18 and TRBJ2-7; D gene unclear. This CDR3 has 14 residues. In germline, CDR1 is KGHSH, CDR2 LQKENI. Trimming took 3 bases from V and 5 from J, leaving 14 bases between them. The CDR3 loop is CASSPTRTLDEQYF. As DNA, the CDR3 is TGTGCCAGCTCACCCACGAGGACCCTGGACGAGCAGTACTTC.

V gene TRBV20-1 combines with J gene TRBJ2-3; TRBD1 aligns across 9 bases. The CDR3 sequence is 16 residues long. The germline CDR1 and CDR2 sequences are DFQATT and SNEGSKA (reference sequence). V lost 6 bases and J lost 3; bases outside the gene matches: 13. The CDR3 bases are TGCAGTGCCAGTCTCAGTACAGGGGGCAGGACAGATACGCAGTATTTT. This translates into CSASLSTGGRTDTQYF.

This clonotype was picked up many times. The rearrangement links TRBV9 to TRBJ2-7; D unresolved. The CDR3 has 14 residues. Between the trimmed V and J ends, which lost 0 bases and 2 bases, there was a span of 9 bases. Per germline, CDR1 SGDLS and CDR2 YYNGEE. The CDR3 loop is CASSVDSNTYEQYF. In DNA form, the CDR3 reads TGTGCCAGCAGCGTAGATTCTAACACCTACGAGCAGTACTTC.

This clonotype has only a few counts. This chain joins TRBV9 and TRBJ2-5; 7 bases line up with TRBD2. CDR1 is SGDLS and CDR2 is YYNGEE in the germline V gene. Trimming took 2 bases from V and 3 from J; bases not matched to a gene: 7. The length of the CDR3 is 15 residues. DNA for the CDR3: TGTGCCAGCAGCGTCGGGACTATTCCCAAAGAGACCCAGTACTTC. Protein: CASSVGTIPKETQYF.